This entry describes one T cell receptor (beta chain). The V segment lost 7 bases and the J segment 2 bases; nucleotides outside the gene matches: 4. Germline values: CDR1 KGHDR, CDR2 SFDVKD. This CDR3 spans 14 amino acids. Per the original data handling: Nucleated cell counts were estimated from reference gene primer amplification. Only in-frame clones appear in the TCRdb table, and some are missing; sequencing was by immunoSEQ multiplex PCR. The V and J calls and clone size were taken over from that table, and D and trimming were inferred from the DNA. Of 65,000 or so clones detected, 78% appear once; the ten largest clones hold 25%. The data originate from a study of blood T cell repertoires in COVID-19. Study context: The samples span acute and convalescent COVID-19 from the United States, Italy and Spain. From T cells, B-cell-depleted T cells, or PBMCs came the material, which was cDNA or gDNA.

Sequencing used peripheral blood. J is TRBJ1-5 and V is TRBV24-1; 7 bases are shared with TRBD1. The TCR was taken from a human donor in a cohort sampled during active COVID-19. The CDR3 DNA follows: TGTGCCACCAGGAAGGACAGGCGCAATCAGCCCCAGCATTTT. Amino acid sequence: CATRKDRRNQPQHF.